The 12 T cell receptor beta chains below were found in one sample sequenced in a study of blood T cell repertoires in COVID-19. Sequencing was performed with immunoSEQ multiplex PCR; in TCRdb, only in-frame clones are kept and a portion is missing. The sample includes some 46,000 clones, 82% of them seen just once. The sample comprised peripheral blood. Source of these receptors: a woman aged 60 to 75 with acute or convalescent COVID-19.

This chain connects TRBV7-2 to TRBJ1-3; 7 nucleotides match TRBD1. This CDR3 spans 15 amino acids. After removal of 6 bases from V and 8 bases from J, the junction contained 13 bases not matched to a gene. Germline loops: CDR1 SGHTA, CDR2 FQGNSA. The CDR3 spells CASRKNTGATDTIYF. CDR3 in DNA: TGTGCCAGCAGAAAGAATACAGGGGCTACGGACACCATATATTTT.

The V call is TRBV23-1, the J call TRBJ2-2; 7 nucleotides agree with TRBD1. TRBV23-1 is designated an ORF whose function remains uncertain. The CDR3 is 14 residues long. V dropped 4 bases and J dropped 5; count of bases not matched to a gene: 4. Here the CDR3 reads CASSRGRGTGELFF. The CDR3, as DNA: TGCGCCAGCAGTCGGGGCAGGGGGACCGGGGAGCTGTTTTTT.

V is TRBV4-3 and J is TRBJ1-1, with 10 positions matching TRBD1. The CDR3 length is 15 residues. Germline V CDR1 and CDR2: LGHNA, YSLEER. The V segment lost 6 bases and the J segment 8 bases; nucleotides outside the gene matches: 12. CDR3 amino acids: CASSVLTGQGDEAFF. CDR3 in DNA: TGCGCCAGCAGTGTTTTAACCGGACAGGGGGACGAAGCTTTCTTT.

The V and J genes are TRBV7-2 and TRBJ1-2; TRBD1 agrees at 7 bases. Trimming cost V 0 bases and J 4 bases; bases outside gene matches: 8. The CDR3 is 16 amino acids. The germline CDR1 and CDR2 sequences are SGHTA and FQGNSA. CDR3 in DNA: TGTGCCAGCAGCTTAGCAGGGGGCGCTGGGAGCTATGGCTACACCTTC. Translating gives CASSLAGGAGSYGYTF.

This chain connects TRBV3-1 (or the pseudogene TRBV3-2) to TRBJ1-4; a weak D match, TRBD1 (5 bases). Germline V CDR1 and CDR2: LGHDT, YNNKEL (reference sequence). Trimming left V 5 bases short and J 8 bases short, with 18 bases between. This CDR3 region has 15 residues. CDR3 coding DNA: TGTGCCAGCAGCGGCGACAGTCCCTTGAGGGAAAAACTGTTTTTT. It encodes CASSGDSPLREKLFF.

The chain links TRBV29-1 to TRBJ2-2; weak D call: TRBD1 (5 bases). The CDR3 contains 11 residues. CDR1 is SQVTM, CDR2 ANQGSEA, per germline. Trimming left V 4 bases short and J 6 bases short, with 6 bases between. The CDR3 bases are TGCAGCGTTGGACAGTCCGGGGAGCTGTTTTTT. Residues: CSVGQSGELFF.

The V call is TRBV5-5, the J call TRBJ2-7; perhaps TRBD2 as D (6 bases). Trimming removed 4 bases from V and 9 bases from J, with 20 bases in between. This CDR3 region has 14 residues. Per germline, CDR1 SGHKS and CDR2 YYEKEE (reference sequence). CDR3 sequence reads: CASSLRDSTFGQYF. CDR3 DNA: TGTGCCAGCAGCCTCCGGGACTCAACCTTCGGGCAGTACTTC.

The rearrangement uses TRBV10-1 and TRBJ2-2; D might be TRBD1 (6 bases). The CDR3 loop spans 17 amino acids. V was trimmed by 2 bases and J by 0 bases, leaving 13 bases between them. CDR1 is WNHNN, CDR2 SYGVQD, per germline (reference sequence). CDR3 nucleotides: TGCGCCAGCAGTGAGAACAGGGCAATGGCGAACACCGGGGAGCTGTTTTTT. This translates into CASSENRAMANTGELFF.

This rearrangement joins TRBV29-1 to TRBJ1-5; 8 positions agree with TRBD1. J lost 4 bases, V lost 3 bases, and 2 bases had no gene match. The germline V gene encodes CDR1 SQVTM and CDR2 ANQGSEA. CDR3 size: 13 residues. The DNA of the CDR3 is TGCAGCGTTGATCAGGGGGCAAATCAGCCCCAGCATTTT. As protein: CSVDQGANQPQHF.

Only a few counts were recorded for this clone. The chain links TRBV12-3 or TRBV12-4 to TRBJ1-5; D gene uncertain. The V end was cut by 4 bases, the J end by 5 bases, with 9 bases between. CDR3 length: 13 amino acids. CDR3: CASSWQRDQPQHF. In DNA, the CDR3 is TGTGCCAGCAGTTGGCAGCGAGATCAGCCCCAGCATTTT.

This chain joins TRBV28 and TRBJ2-2; possibly TRBD1 for D (5 bases). CDR1 is MDHEN, CDR2 SYDVKM, per germline. The CDR3 is made up of 18 amino acids. Trimming stripped 3 bases from V and 7 bases from J, with 24 bases between. DNA of the CDR3: TGTGCCAGCAGTTTGAGTGCAGGGATGGGGTCTTTAGGCGGGGAGCTGTTTTTT. This encodes CASSLSAGMGSLGGELFF.

The chain has TRBV5-4 and TRBJ2-7; 7 nucleotides line up with TRBD1. The germline CDR1 and CDR2 sequences are SGHNT and YYREEE (reference sequence). This CDR3 comprises 15 residues. After removal of 3 bases from V and 0 bases from J, the junction contained 6 bases not matched to a gene. The CDR3 spells CASSSRQGNSYEQYF. CDR3 coding DNA: TGTGCCAGCAGCTCCAGACAGGGAAACTCCTACGAGCAGTACTTC.